This T cell receptor beta chain was captured in a study of T cell repertoires in cytomegalovirus infection. Study information: From public TCR beta signatures came an indication of both CMV infection and matching HLA type. Study results and limitations: Adding up the frequency of public TCR beta families identified people who carried CMV plus the relevant HLA. The ex vivo response showed dominance by HLA-C-restricted CMV-specific TCR beta clonotypes.

The V gene's germline CDR1 is MNHEY and CDR2 SMNVEV (reference sequence). The V gene lost 3 bases and the J gene lost 6 bases, with 9 bases spanning the gap. The CDR3 is 13 residues long. Each CDR3 protein gets one entry after TCRdb re-called the reads with MiXCR. This table holds about 130,000 distinct CDR3 sequences, 7% to 10% found once. This clonotype showed up many times. Antigen unknown. Material for sequencing was PBMCs. The V and J genes are TRBV27 and TRBJ1-5, with no clear D. This receptor was taken from a human donor in good health (CMV status not recorded). Some clones in this sample may be carry-over from other donors' samples. CDR3 in amino acids: CASSFNSVQPQHF. The CDR3 coding sequence is TGTGCCAGCAGTTTTAACAGTGTTCAGCCCCAGCATTTT.